A selection of T cell receptor beta chains follows, all from one sample in a study of identical twins. TCRdb analysed the 5' RACE reads with MiXCR anew, one entry per CDR3 protein. This table holds roughly 710,000 distinct CDR3 sequences, approximately 6% found once. The sample comprised naive T cells sorted from blood. These receptors were collected from a man aged 18 to 29 in good health. CDR3s include the opening cysteine and the closing phenylalanine or tryptophan. The order of the fields is V gene, J gene, D gene, clone size, CDR3 protein, CDR3 DNA. A D gene is named only where the DNA matches it firmly. Where a row states a size, it is once, few, many or the class of an expanded clone; other rows omit it.

TRBV6-1	TRBJ1-5	-	many	CASKEGRNQPQHF	TGTGCCAGTAAGGAAGGTAGGAATCAGCCCCAGCATTTT
TRBV11-2	TRBJ2-1	TRBD2	few	CASSLRGPSGISYNEQFF	TGTGCCAGCAGCTTGAGGGGTCCTAGCGGGATCTCCTACAATGAGCAGTTCTTC
TRBV12-3/TRBV12-4	TRBJ1-1	-	many	CASRMIVGPWNTEAFF	TGTGCCAGCAGGATGATCGTTGGGCCATGGAACACTGAAGCTTTCTTT
TRBV29-1	TRBJ1-1	-	many	CSVLGGTEAFF	TGCAGCGTCTTAGGGGGAACTGAAGCTTTCTTT
TRBV6-2/TRBV6-3	TRBJ2-1	-	few	CASSPAGLTYNEQFF	TGTGCCAGCAGTCCAGCGGGCCTTACCTACAATGAGCAGTTCTTC
TRBV10-2	TRBJ2-3	-	few	CASSEAGREWDTQYF	TGCGCCAGCAGTGAGGCCGGCAGGGAATGGGATACGCAGTATTTT
TRBV10-3	TRBJ1-1	-	few	CAISEPTESRWAFF	TGTGCCATCAGTGAACCGACGGAGTCCAGGTGGGCTTTCTTT
TRBV5-1	TRBJ1-1	-	many	CASRIRLNTEAFF	TGCGCCAGCAGGATCAGACTGAACACTGAAGCTTTCTTT
TRBV19	TRBJ2-1	TRBD2	few	CASISLAGVLGEQFF	TGTGCCAGTATTTCCCTAGCGGGAGTCTTAGGTGAGCAGTTCTTC
TRBV12-3/TRBV12-4	TRBJ1-2	-	few	CASSLGGRGLVYTF	TGTGCCAGCAGTTTAGGGGGCCGGGGGCTCGTCTACACCTTC
TRBV9	TRBJ2-2	TRBD2	many	CASSALAGAGTGELFF	TGTGCCAGCAGCGCACTAGCGGGAGCAGGCACCGGGGAGCTGTTTTTT
TRBV12-3/TRBV12-4	TRBJ1-4	-	-	CASSSPEGLGEKLFF	TGTGCCAGCAGTTCCCCTGAAGGTCTAGGGGAAAAACTGTTTTTT
TRBV9	TRBJ2-1	TRBD1	-	CASSVAATGIIF	TGTGCCAGCAGCGTAGCCGCGACAGGGATAATCTTC
TRBV20-1	TRBJ1-5	-	many	CSARPSNQPQHF	TGCAGTGCTAGGCCCAGCAATCAGCCCCAGCATTTT
TRBV27	TRBJ2-2	TRBD2	few	CASSLYSTSGSKTGELFF	TGTGCCAGCAGTTTATACAGTACTAGCGGGAGTAAGACCGGGGAGCTGTTTTTT
TRBV6-2/TRBV6-3	TRBJ2-1	TRBD2	many	CASSYSGSPYNEQFF	TGTGCCAGCAGTTACAGCGGGAGCCCATACAATGAGCAGTTCTTC
TRBV9	TRBJ2-6	-	many	CASSATGPGANVLTF	TGTGCCAGCAGCGCGACAGGTCCTGGGGCCAACGTCCTGACTTTC
TRBV9	TRBJ2-1	TRBD2	few	CASSGVGAASGKNEQFF	TGTGCCAGCAGCGGCGTCGGGGCGGCTAGCGGAAAGAATGAGCAGTTCTTC
TRBV6-1	TRBJ2-3	TRBD2	few	CASSTGGMGTDTQYF	TGTGCCAGCAGCACCGGGGGGATGGGAACAGATACGCAGTATTTT
TRBV5-1	TRBJ2-1	-	many	CASSLAGRGFDNEQFF	TGCGCCAGCAGCTTGGCGGGTAGGGGGTTCGACAATGAGCAGTTCTTC
TRBV6-1	TRBJ1-2	-	few	CASSISGTDRNGYTF	TGTGCCAGCAGTATATCCGGGACGGACAGAAATGGCTACACCTTC
TRBV5-1	TRBJ1-1	-	few	CASSLDRKGGRAFF	TGCGCCAGCAGCTTGGATAGAAAGGGAGGGAGAGCTTTCTTT
TRBV30	TRBJ2-3	-	few	CACSPGVDTQYF	TGTGCCTGTTCTCCAGGGGTAGATACGCAGTATTTT
TRBV6-2/TRBV6-3	TRBJ2-1	-	-	CASIPGQGTSSYNEQFF	TGTGCCAGCATCCCTGGGCAGGGGACGAGCTCCTACAATGAGCAGTTCTTC
TRBV5-1	TRBJ2-3	TRBD2	many	CASSLGLAADTQYF	TGCGCCAGCAGCTTGGGACTAGCGGCAGATACGCAGTATTTT
TRBV12-3/TRBV12-4	TRBJ1-3	-	many	CASTHKGNTIYF	TGTGCCAGCACCCACAAGGGAAACACCATATATTTT
TRBV11-2	TRBJ2-3	-	many	CASSLWRADTQYF	TGTGCCAGCAGCTTATGGAGGGCAGATACGCAGTATTTT
TRBV29-1	TRBJ1-2	TRBD1	many	CSAGRQGAEGYTF	TGCAGCGCCGGAAGACAGGGGGCCGAGGGCTACACCTTC
TRBV29-1	TRBJ2-3	TRBD2	many	CSVDLMASGDTDTQYF	TGCAGCGTTGACTTGATGGCTAGCGGGGACACAGATACGCAGTATTTT
TRBV10-3	TRBJ2-3	TRBD2	many	CATGLAKADTQYF	TGTGCCACCGGACTAGCCAAGGCAGATACGCAGTATTTT
TRBV18	TRBJ1-6	-	many	CASSPGNSPLHF	TGTGCCAGCTCACCAGGGAATTCACCCCTCCACTTT
TRBV20-1	TRBJ2-3	TRBD2	few	CSAQGTTSGNTDTQYF	TGCAGTGCCCAGGGAACGACTAGCGGGAACACAGATACGCAGTATTTT
TRBV29-1	TRBJ1-3	-	many	CSVSDSPSSGNTIYF	TGCAGCGTTTCCGACAGCCCGTCCTCTGGAAACACCATATATTTT
TRBV7-2	TRBJ2-3	TRBD2	many	CASSPASGSPTQYF	TGTGCCAGCAGCCCGGCTAGCGGGAGTCCTACGCAGTATTTT
TRBV6-5	TRBJ1-6	-	many	CASSYSSIPRGALHF	TGTGCCAGCAGTTACAGTTCTATCCCCCGGGGAGCCCTCCACTTT
TRBV20-1	TRBJ1-6	TRBD1	many	CSARTTGNNSPLHF	TGCAGTGCTAGAACGACAGGGAATAATTCACCCCTCCACTTT
TRBV20-1	TRBJ2-3	TRBD1	few	CSERQGASDTQYF	TGCAGTGAAAGACAGGGGGCCTCAGATACGCAGTATTTT
TRBV3-1	TRBJ2-2	TRBD2	-	CASSQLLAGGTGELFF	TGTGCCAGCAGCCAATTACTAGCGGGAGGTACCGGGGAGCTGTTTTTT
TRBV7-6	TRBJ2-7	-	-	CASSLGYGSEQYF	TGTGCCAGCAGCTTAGGGTATGGTAGCGAGCAGTACTTC
TRBV19	TRBJ1-1	-	few	CASSGPTFRSEAFF	TGTGCCAGTAGTGGACCGACTTTCAGGTCTGAAGCTTTCTTT
TRBV3-1	TRBJ2-1	-	-	CASSPGTGTEIEQFF	TGTGCCAGCAGCCCGGGAACCGGGACTGAAATTGAGCAGTTCTTC
TRBV12-3/TRBV12-4	TRBJ1-2	-	many	CASSSTGSPFLYGYTF	TGTGCCAGCAGTTCTACAGGGTCGCCTTTTTTATATGGCTACACCTTC
TRBV10-3	TRBJ1-4	-	-	CATQQATNEKLFF	TGTGCCACCCAACAAGCAACTAATGAAAAACTGTTTTTT
TRBV20-1	TRBJ2-7	-	many	CSARDGGFEQYF	TGCAGTGCTAGAGATGGGGGTTTCGAGCAGTACTTC
TRBV12-3/TRBV12-4	TRBJ1-1	-	many	CASSLAGQKTEAFF	TGTGCCAGCAGTTTAGCAGGACAGAAGACTGAAGCTTTCTTT
TRBV7-2	TRBJ2-7	TRBD2	few	CASSLARAGGRYEQYF	TGTGCCAGCAGCTTAGCGAGGGCGGGAGGCCGCTACGAGCAGTACTTC
TRBV11-3	TRBJ2-3	-	-	CASSLVGQNTDTQYF	TGTGCCAGCAGCTTAGTCGGCCAGAACACAGATACGCAGTATTTT
TRBV20-1	TRBJ1-1	-	many	CSARVTGLAEAFF	TGCAGTGCTAGAGTTACAGGGTTGGCTGAAGCTTTCTTT
TRBV20-1	TRBJ2-7	-	many	CSARWFQGRGYEQYF	TGCAGTGCCCGATGGTTTCAGGGTCGGGGCTACGAGCAGTACTTC
TRBV7-9	TRBJ2-1	-	-	CASSLIPYEQFF	TGTGCCAGCAGCTTAATACCGTATGAGCAGTTCTTC
TRBV20-1	TRBJ2-5	-	-	CSAPLETQYF	TGCAGTGCTCCGCTAGAGACCCAGTACTTC
TRBV6-5	TRBJ2-3	-	many	CASSYSRARSTDTQYF	TGTGCCAGCAGTTACTCGAGAGCCAGGAGCACAGATACGCAGTATTTT